The 22 T cell receptor beta chains in this list originate from one sample, sequenced in a study of OX40 agonist ivuxolimab in advanced cancers. Clones were read by immunoSEQ multiplex PCR, and TCRdb kept only the in-frame ones, dropping some. The sample contains roughly 65,000 clones, 90% of which appear only once. The sequencing used CD4+ or CD8+ T cells sorted from blood, collected in a trial of the OX40 agonist ivuxolimab. Every receptor here comes from an adult with an advanced solid tumor such as melanoma, head and neck, liver or kidney cancer.

This sequence joins TRBV4-3 and TRBJ2-6, with 7 bases that match TRBD1. The germline V gene has CDR1 LGHNA and CDR2 YSLEER. This CDR3 contains 20 residues. Unmatched junction bases numbered 14, after V lost 3 bases and J lost 0 bases. This CDR3 reads CASSHNPRTGGSSGANVLTF. The CDR3 DNA is TGCGCCAGCAGCCACAACCCTAGGACAGGCGGAAGCTCTGGGGCCAACGTCCTGACTTTC.

The J gene is TRBJ2-3, the V gene TRBV5-4; 10 positions agree with TRBD2. The germline V gene has CDR1 SGHNT and CDR2 YYREEE (reference sequence). CDR3 length: 17 residues. J lost 6 bases, V lost 0 bases, and 10 bases had no gene match. DNA of the CDR3: TGTGCCAGCAGCTTGGTGATCTCTAGCGGGAGTGGGGATACGCAGTATTTT. Translating gives CASSLVISSGSGDTQYF.

The genes are TRBV18 and TRBJ2-7; TRBD1 might be the D (6 bases). In germline, CDR1 is KGHSH, CDR2 LQKENI. Between the trimmed V and J ends, which lost 0 bases and 3 bases, there was a span of 12 bases. The CDR3 is 15 amino acids. CDR3 in amino acids: CASSPPSGQSYEQYF. CDR3 DNA: TGTGCCAGCTCACCACCGTCAGGACAGAGCTACGAGCAGTACTTC.

This CDR3 is CASSLVSQVGTEAFF. In DNA, the CDR3 is TGTGCCAGCAGCTTAGTTTCCCAGGTGGGGACTGAAGCTTTCTTT. The rearrangement joins TRBV7-2 to TRBJ1-1; D call uncertain. This CDR3 region has 15 residues. The germline V gene has CDR1 SGHTA and CDR2 FQGNSA. Trimming cost V 1 base and J 5 bases, with 14 bases left between them.

The CDR3 coding sequence is TGTGCCAGCAGCGGATATTCCACAGATACGCAGTATTTT. This codes for CASSGYSTDTQYF. The chain uses TRBV7-2 and TRBJ2-3; D unresolved. Germline CDR1 and CDR2: SGHTA and FQGNSA. The ends were cut back, 5 bases at V and 2 bases at J, with 8 bases in the middle. The CDR3 has 13 amino acids. Supplemented by reference TRBV7-2 and TRBJ2-3, the full variable domain reads GAGVSQSPSNKVTEKGKDVELRCDPISGHTALYWYRQSLGQGLEFLIYFQGNSAPDKSGLPSDRFSAERTGGSVSTLTIQRTQQEDSAVYLCASSGYSTDTQYFGPGTRLTVL.

The V and J genes are TRBV11-2 and TRBJ1-6; 7 bases agree with TRBD1. This CDR3 contains 19 residues. CDR1 SGHAT and CDR2 FQNNGV come from the germline V gene. The trim removed 5 bases at V and 0 bases at J, leaving 13 bases unmatched. Here the CDR3 DNA reads TGTGCCAGCAGCGGCTTTACAGGGGCCTTCAGCTCCTATAATTCACCCCTCCACTTT. Translation: CASSGFTGAFSSYNSPLHF.

This clone was picked up one time. The genes are TRBV6-5 and TRBJ2-7, with 9 bases aligning to TRBD1. Germline trimming cut 6 bases from V and 4 bases from J; bases unmatched to any gene: 10. The length of the CDR3 is 15 residues. Per germline, CDR1 MNHEY and CDR2 SVGAGI. This CDR3 is CASRRDRVGSYEQYF. The CDR3 coding sequence is TGTGCCAGCAGGAGGGACAGGGTCGGATCTTACGAGCAGTACTTC.

V usage is TRBV11-1 and J usage is TRBJ2-7; a weak D match, TRBD2 (6 bases). Germline lookup yields CDR1 SGHAT and CDR2 FQDESV (reference sequence). CDR3 length: 14 residues. V was clipped by 6 bases and J by 0 bases, with 12 bases between them. CDR3 sequence (DNA): TGTGCCAGCAGGGCCGGGAGACGCTCCTACGAGCAGTACTTC. Encoded protein: CASRAGRRSYEQYF.

V usage is TRBV11-3 and J usage is TRBJ2-5, with unresolved D. This CDR3 has 15 amino acids. Germline assignment: CDR1 SGHNT and CDR2 YENEEA. The V and J ends lost 5 bases and 5 bases respectively, with 18 bases between them. CDR3 coding DNA: TGTGCCAGCAGCAGCCGATGGGCGAAATATGAGACCCAGTACTTC. It yields the protein CASSSRWAKYETQYF.

In the case of this clone: Mismatch with germline at one junction end may stem from a read error. The genes are TRBV11-3 and TRBJ2-5, with a possible D match to TRBD2 (5 bases). Germline CDR1 reads SGHNT; CDR2 reads YENEEA. The CDR3 is made up of 14 amino acids. The CDR3 protein is CASLGVGRQGTQYF. CDR3 in DNA: TGTGCCAGCCTCGGGGTGGGCAGACAAGGGACCCAGTACTTC.

The chain carries TRBV18 and TRBJ2-1, with 10 nucleotides matching TRBD1. In germline, CDR1 is KGHSH, CDR2 LQKENI. V lost 3 bases and J lost 5; bases outside the gene matches: 7. The CDR3 totals 16 residues. CDR3 loop: CASSPLSGTGDNEQFF. The CDR3 bases are TGTGCCAGCTCACCGTTGTCCGGGACAGGGGACAATGAGCAGTTCTTC.

CDR3 nucleotide sequence: TGTGCCAGCAGCGTAGACGCGATACAAGAGACCCAGTACTTC. This codes for CASSVDAIQETQYF. The chain employs TRBV9 and TRBJ2-5; D is unclear. CDR1 and CDR2 (germline): SGDLS, YYNGEE. There are 14 residues in the CDR3. V lost 0 bases and J lost 2, with 8 bases in between.

This chain uses TRBV7-6 with TRBJ2-2, with TRBD1 matching 8 bases. Per the germline V gene, CDR1 is SGHVS and CDR2 is FNYEAQ. CDR3 size: 17 residues. V lost 2 bases, J lost 4 bases, and 9 bases stayed unmatched. CDR3: CASSLPPDRAATGELFF. As DNA, the CDR3 is TGTGCCAGCAGCTTACCCCCGGACAGGGCGGCCACCGGGGAGCTGTTTTTT.

This sequence joins TRBV11-2 and TRBJ2-1, with no clear D. The V gene's germline CDR1 is SGHAT and CDR2 FQNNGV. The CDR3 totals 16 residues. The V end was cut by 2 bases, the J end by 6 bases, with 17 bases between. The chain's CDR3 is CASSLLGGVLGNEQFF. CDR3 nucleotide sequence: TGTGCCAGCAGCTTACTCGGTGGGGTCCTGGGCAATGAGCAGTTCTTC. Based on the CDR3 plus reference TRBV11-2 and TRBJ2-1, the full variable domain is EAGVAQSPRYKIIEKRQSVAFWCNPISGHATLYWYQQILGQGPKLLIQFQNNGVVDDSQLPKDRFSAERLKGVDSTLKIQPAKLEDSAVYLCASSLLGGVLGNEQFFGPGTRLTVL.

V is TRBV28 and J is TRBJ2-5; 10 nucleotides match TRBD2. Germline trimming cut 2 bases from V and 5 bases from J; bases unmatched to any gene: 5. The CDR3 extends over 15 amino acids. Germline V CDR1 and CDR2: MDHEN, SYDVKM. The CDR3 DNA follows: TGTGCCAGCAGTTTACCAGCGGGAGGGCGGGAGACCCAGTACTTC. The encoded protein is CASSLPAGGRETQYF.

This chain connects TRBV12-5 to TRBJ2-1; D uncertain. CDR3 length equals 12 residues. In germline, CDR1 is LGHNT, CDR2 FRNRAP. Trimming shortened V by 3 bases and J by 5 bases, and 5 bases separated the two germline ends. This CDR3 reads CASGFGDNEQFF. CDR3 DNA: TGTGCTAGTGGTTTCGGAGACAATGAGCAGTTCTTC.

The CDR3 protein is CASSLWGDSDYNEQFF. The CDR3 nucleotides are TGTGCCAGCAGTTTGTGGGGGGACTCAGACTACAATGAGCAGTTCTTC. The chain joins TRBV27 to TRBJ2-1; tentative D call: TRBD2 (6 bases). CDR3 length equals 16 residues. Trimming pared 3 bases from V and 3 bases from J, leaving 15 bases between. CDR1 MNHEY and CDR2 SMNVEV come from the germline V gene (reference sequence).

The chain links TRBV5-1 to TRBJ2-1; D is perhaps TRBD2 (6 bases). Germline CDR1 and CDR2: SGHRS and YFSETQ. Between the trimmed V and J ends, which lost 3 bases and 7 bases, there was a span of 26 bases. The CDR3 has 18 residues. The CDR3 nucleotides read TGCGCCAGCAGCTCGGGACTCCGAATTATTGCTGAAAAAAATGAGCAGTTCTTC. Translated, it gives CASSSGLRIIAEKNEQFF.

The rearrangement links TRBV28 to TRBJ2-1, with TRBD2 identical over 9 bases. This CDR3 has 15 amino acids. With V trimmed by 1 base and J by 6 bases, 4 bases remained unmatched. The germline V gene has CDR1 MDHEN and CDR2 SYDVKM. The CDR3: CASSLSSGRPNEQFF. CDR3 nucleotides: TGTGCCAGCAGTTTATCCAGCGGGAGGCCCAATGAGCAGTTCTTC.

This rearrangement joins TRBV2 to TRBJ2-2; D gene uncertain. V was shortened by 7 bases and J by 4 bases, with 4 bases between the two germline ends. This CDR3 has 11 amino acids. CDR1 is SNHLY and CDR2 is FYNNEI in the germline V gene. CDR3 protein: CASIRTGELFF. The DNA for the CDR3 is TGTGCCAGCATCCGCACCGGGGAGCTGTTTTTT.

This clone was seen a single time. The genes are TRBV19 and TRBJ2-2, with 9 bases fitting TRBD2. Germline V CDR1 and CDR2: LNHDA, SQIVND (reference sequence). V lost 4 bases to trimming and J lost 6 bases; unmatched junction nucleotides: 9. This CDR3 comprises 16 residues. CDR3 sequence (DNA): TGTGCCAGTAGTACCGTAGCGGGAGTATGGGCCGGGGAGCTGTTTTTT. This gives the protein CASSTVAGVWAGELFF.

This clone has more than one count but fewer than ten. J is TRBJ1-2 and V is TRBV28, with D tentatively TRBD1 (5 bases). Per germline, CDR1 MDHEN and CDR2 SYDVKM. With 6 bases removed from V and 2 bases from J, the gap between germline ends came to 16 bases. This CDR3 has 15 amino acids. CDR3 DNA: TGTGCCAGCAGCCTCGGGGGTGCAGGGAACTATGGCTACACCTTC. Amino acid sequence: CASSLGGAGNYGYTF.